The rows below give T cell receptor beta chains drawn from one sample of a study of T-cell reconstitution after alpha-beta-depleted transplantation in children. TCRdb itself ran the PCR reads through MiXCR, one entry per CDR3 protein. Of hundreds of thousands of distinct CDR3 sequences in the sample, roughly 16% were seen once. Source: PBMCs, mostly from graft donor cells, taken 360 days after TCRalphabeta/CD19-depleted stem cell transplant. The receptor source for this set is a boy under two years old who had a stem cell transplant for Wiskott-Aldrich syndrome, so the T cells may come from the graft donor. CDR3s include the opening cysteine and the closing phenylalanine or tryptophan. A D gene is named only where the DNA matches it firmly. Some rows mark clone size as missing; the rest say once, few, many or name a class of expanded clone.

CDR3: CASSEAGSPPGELFF; V: TRBV10-2; D: -; size: few; J: TRBJ2-2
CDR3: CASSLEGFSTYNEQFF; V: TRBV5-1; D: -; size: -; J: TRBJ2-1
CDR3: CASSERRRNNEQFF; V: TRBV2; D: -; size: -; J: TRBJ2-1
CDR3: CASSLTGTSGAYSYEQYF; V: TRBV11-1; D: TRBD2; size: -; J: TRBJ2-7
CDR3: CSATDATWGYTF; V: TRBV20-1; D: -; size: -; J: TRBJ1-2
CDR3: CASSLPYREQYF; V: TRBV28; D: -; size: few; J: TRBJ2-7
CDR3: CASRGAAGLLDEQFF; V: TRBV12-3/TRBV12-4; D: -; size: -; J: TRBJ2-1
CDR3: CASSSIYTGELFF; V: TRBV27; D: -; size: -; J: TRBJ2-2
CDR3: CASRAGAPTDTQYF; V: TRBV12-3/TRBV12-4; D: -; size: many; J: TRBJ2-3
CDR3: CASSTRSNTEAFF; V: TRBV12-3/TRBV12-4; D: -; size: few; J: TRBJ1-1
CDR3: CASSKARQVMNTGELFF; V: TRBV21-1; D: -; size: -; J: TRBJ2-2
CDR3: CASSRGPSSYEQYF; V: TRBV12-3/TRBV12-4; D: -; size: many; J: TRBJ2-7
CDR3: CASSLLRGADTQYF; V: TRBV4-1; D: -; size: -; J: TRBJ2-3
CDR3: CATSARGFDSYEQYF; V: TRBV24-1; D: -; size: -; J: TRBJ2-7
CDR3: CASSVISQAGELFF; V: TRBV9; D: -; size: few; J: TRBJ2-2
CDR3: CSAGGEAFF; V: TRBV20-1; D: -; size: few; J: TRBJ1-1
CDR3: CASSRTGTGQYF; V: TRBV6-1; D: TRBD1; size: few; J: TRBJ2-3
CDR3: CASSRGTMNNSPLHF; V: TRBV5-1; D: -; size: -; J: TRBJ1-6
CDR3: CSARGLYQETQYF; V: TRBV20-1; D: -; size: -; J: TRBJ2-5
CDR3: CASSFPGGNTEAFF; V: TRBV5-4; D: -; size: -; J: TRBJ1-1
CDR3: CASSQNRGDTQYF; V: TRBV16; D: TRBD1; size: few; J: TRBJ2-3
CDR3: CASSQGGNNQPQHF; V: TRBV2; D: -; size: few; J: TRBJ1-5
CDR3: CASSVGLSSYEQYF; V: TRBV9; D: -; size: -; J: TRBJ2-7
CDR3: CSAREDPDTQYF; V: TRBV20-1; D: -; size: many; J: TRBJ2-3
CDR3: CASSLSLAGNTGELFF; V: TRBV12-3/TRBV12-4; D: -; size: few; J: TRBJ2-2
CDR3: CSAHRGGGYTF; V: TRBV20-1; D: -; size: many; J: TRBJ1-2
CDR3: CASSLTTTDTQYF; V: TRBV12-3/TRBV12-4; D: -; size: few; J: TRBJ2-3
CDR3: CAWSVRLGNTIYF; V: TRBV30; D: -; size: -; J: TRBJ1-3
CDR3: CASSLGYPQRVAYEQYF; V: TRBV5-1; D: -; size: -; J: TRBJ2-7
CDR3: CASSSQGALTGELFF; V: TRBV5-1; D: TRBD1; size: few; J: TRBJ2-2
CDR3: CASSRSAGALTDTQYF; V: TRBV6-2/TRBV6-3; D: TRBD2; size: once; J: TRBJ2-3
CDR3: CASSLEAVTGAYGYTF; V: TRBV5-1; D: -; size: -; J: TRBJ1-2
CDR3: CASSFEASPYEQYF; V: TRBV5-1; D: -; size: few; J: TRBJ2-7
CDR3: CASSFLAPDSSYNSPLHF; V: TRBV11-2; D: -; size: many; J: TRBJ1-6
CDR3: CAISGQGAEDQETQYF; V: TRBV10-3; D: TRBD1; size: -; J: TRBJ2-5
CDR3: CASSLQRQGTDTQYF; V: TRBV7-8; D: -; size: -; J: TRBJ2-3
CDR3: CASSLRGIPREAFF; V: TRBV7-2; D: -; size: few; J: TRBJ1-1
CDR3: CASNMGLRGQGLRETQYF; V: TRBV5-1; D: TRBD1; size: few; J: TRBJ2-5
CDR3: CSVLRDPSYNEQFF; V: TRBV29-1; D: -; size: many; J: TRBJ2-1
CDR3: CASRLAAGELFF; V: TRBV5-1; D: TRBD2; size: many; J: TRBJ2-2
CDR3: CAISEVDGQGVRDEQYF; V: TRBV10-3; D: TRBD1; size: -; J: TRBJ2-7
CDR3: CASSSRLPSSGNTIYF; V: TRBV4-1; D: -; size: -; J: TRBJ1-3
CDR3: CASSKQTATYTDTQYF; V: TRBV7-9; D: -; size: few; J: TRBJ2-3
CDR3: CASSYRVRSSYNEQFF; V: TRBV6-4; D: -; size: -; J: TRBJ2-1
CDR3: CASSLQAAKNIQYF; V: TRBV5-1; D: -; size: few; J: TRBJ2-4
CDR3: CASSLGAGGIQETQYF; V: TRBV7-8; D: TRBD2; size: many; J: TRBJ2-5
CDR3: CASSGRTANTGELFF; V: TRBV25-1; D: -; size: -; J: TRBJ2-2
CDR3: CATSDPLPGQGWTQYF; V: TRBV24-1; D: TRBD1; size: few; J: TRBJ2-5
CDR3: CASTDRLGGLGYGYTF; V: TRBV28; D: -; size: many; J: TRBJ1-2
CDR3: CASSHNSSGQGLSIKTQYF; V: TRBV18; D: TRBD1; size: -; J: TRBJ2-5
CDR3: CATSESQGSGELFF; V: TRBV24-1; D: TRBD1; size: -; J: TRBJ2-2
CDR3: CASSRGLGSYEQYF; V: TRBV6-1; D: -; size: -; J: TRBJ2-7
CDR3: CASSLAGSLRTGTLSYEQYF; V: TRBV5-1; D: -; size: -; J: TRBJ2-7